This T cell receptor (beta chain) was found in a study of shared clonotypes between healthy human individuals. Samples left unsorted employed approximately 94 million PBMCs for genomic DNA. Profiled with immunoSEQ multiplex PCR; TCRdb holds only in-frame clones, not every one. Here the sample spans approximately 500,000 clones, roughly 85% being singletons. The sequenced sample consisted of PBMCs. This TCR came from a woman aged 40-49 years in good health. Some clones in this sample may be carry-over from other donors' samples.

This chain's CDR3 is CASSPGLAGEGWEQYF. In DNA, the CDR3 is TGTGCCAGCAGCCCGGGACTAGCGGGAGAGGGGTGGGAGCAGTACTTC. This chain joins TRBV2 and TRBJ2-7; 14 bases are a match to TRBD2. Per the germline V gene, CDR1 is SNHLY and CDR2 is FYNNEI. Losses at the gene ends were 6 bases for V and 7 bases for J; bases not matched to a gene: 11. The CDR3 is made up of 16 amino acids.